The present T cell receptor beta chain was sequenced within a study of shared clonotypes between healthy human individuals. Assay: immunoSEQ multiplex PCR; the TCRdb copy retains only in-frame clones and omits some. The sample has about 380,000 clones; just over 95% are singletons. Points on this clone: Its specificity is not known.

General study results and limits: Only blood underwent sampling, and tissue repertoires likely differ. Relative to memory subsets, naive subsets generally showed larger estimated richness.

Germline V gene sequence: CDR1 LNHDA, CDR2 SQIVND (reference sequence). Unmatched junction bases numbered 7, after V lost 4 bases and J lost 4 bases. The CDR3 has 15 residues. This sequence joins TRBV19 and TRBJ2-7; 10 bases agree with TRBD2. The sequence came from a man aged 25 to 40 in good health. Sequencing used memory CD8+ T cells sorted from blood. Subset specified: CD45RO+ cells pooled with CCR7-negative TemRA cells. The CDR3 nucleotides read TGTGCCAGTAGTACCGTAGCGGGAGGTTTTTACGAGCAGTACTTC. It codes for CASSTVAGGFYEQYF.